The 32 T cell receptor beta chains in this list originate from one sample, sequenced in a study of T cell responses to AZD1222 COVID-19 vaccine. Clones were sequenced by immunoSEQ multiplex PCR, and TCRdb holds only the in-frame ones, with some missing. Of 130,000 to 150,000 clones listed, approximately 94% are singletons. The sequencing used peripheral blood, collected on day 0 of AZD1222 vaccination. The receptors stem from an adult in good health.

This clone occurred a few times. This sequence joins TRBV3-1 (or the pseudogene TRBV3-2) and TRBJ2-2, with 7 nucleotides matching TRBD1. J was trimmed by 7 bases and V by 3 bases; bases with no gene match: 5. Germline-derived CDR1 and CDR2 are LGHDT and YNNKEL (reference sequence). The CDR3 covers 14 residues. CDR3 nucleotide sequence: TGTGCCAGCAGCCAGTACAGGGGCGGCGGGGAGCTGTTTTTT. It translates to CASSQYRGGGELFF.

This chain connects TRBV5-1 to TRBJ1-6; tentatively, D is TRBD1 (5 bases). The germline V gene has CDR1 SGHRS and CDR2 YFSETQ. The CDR3 is 14 amino acids. The germline V and J ends were trimmed by 0 bases and 7 bases, with 8 bases remaining between them. The CDR3 DNA reads TGCGCCAGCAGCTTGGTGACAGCCAATTCACCCCTCCACTTT. Translating it yields CASSLVTANSPLHF.

A single count supports this clone. This sequence joins TRBV7-3 and TRBJ2-2, with 7 nucleotides matching TRBD1. Germline lookup yields CDR1 SGHTA and CDR2 FQGTGA. The CDR3 runs 15 residues. V shed 3 bases and J 2 bases; nucleotides not matched to a gene: 3. Here the CDR3 reads CASSLDRTNTGELFF. In nucleotides, the CDR3 is TGTGCCAGCAGCTTGGACAGGACTAACACCGGGGAGCTGTTTTTT. The full variable domain, completed using reference TRBV7-3 and TRBJ2-2, is GAGVSQTPSNKVTEKGKYVELRCDPISGHTALYWYRQSLGQGPEFLIYFQGTGAADDSGLPNDRFFAVRPEGSVSTLKIQRTERGDSAVYLCASSLDRTNTGELFFGEGSRLTVL.

The table lists this clone with a count of one. The chain combines TRBV5-6 with TRBJ2-7; TRBD2 aligns across 8 bases. The J call could be wrong; TRBJ2-5 is a better fit for the DNA end. The CDR3 has 15 amino acids. Germline V gene lookup returns CDR1 SGHDT and CDR2 YYEEEE. DNA of the CDR3: TGTGCCAGCAACCCGGCGGGGGGCCCTCAAGAGACCCAGTACTTC. Protein sequence: CASNPAGGPQETQYF.

V and J are TRBV19 and TRBJ1-4, with 7 positions matching TRBD1. The germline CDR1 and CDR2 sequences are LNHDA and SQIVND (reference sequence). J gave up 8 bases and V 5 bases, and 5 bases lay outside the gene matches. The CDR3 runs to 13 residues. The CDR3 reads CASSSVTGEKLFF. CDR3 bases: TGTGCCAGTAGTTCCGTGACAGGGGAAAAACTGTTTTTT.

The rearrangement uses TRBV19 and TRBJ2-7, with 9 nucleotides matching TRBD1. V trimming: 5 bases; J trimming: 3 bases; junction bases outside the gene matches: 2. Germline CDR1 is LNHDA and CDR2 is SQIVND (reference sequence). The CDR3 is 13 amino acids. CDR3 sequence reads: CASSATGGYEQYF. CDR3 DNA: TGTGCCAGTAGTGCGACAGGGGGCTACGAGCAGTACTTC.

On this clone: Other DNA sequences within the sample encode an identical CDR3. The chain carries TRBV5-4 and TRBJ2-3; 8 positions agree with TRBD2. This CDR3 is 14 amino acids long. Germline CDR1 reads SGHNT; CDR2 reads YYREEE (reference sequence). V lost 4 bases and J lost 0; bases outside the gene matches: 1. CDR3 amino acids: CASSRGGSTDTQYF. CDR3 nucleotide sequence: TGTGCCAGCAGCCGCGGGGGGAGCACAGATACGCAGTATTTT. The variable domain in full, with the rest retrieved from reference TRBV5-4 and TRBJ2-3, is ETGVTQSPTHLIKTRGQQVTLRCSSQSGHNTVSWYQQALGQGPQFIFQYYREEENGRGNFPPRFSGLQFPNYSSELNVNALELDDSALYLCASSRGGSTDTQYFGPGTRLTVL.

The chain employs TRBV18 and TRBJ1-1, with D hard to call. Trimming shortened V by 3 bases and J by 0 bases, and 5 bases separated the two germline ends. This CDR3 has 13 amino acids. Germline values: CDR1 KGHSH, CDR2 LQKENI. CDR3 sequence: CASSPDLNTEAFF. The CDR3 coding sequence is TGTGCCAGCTCACCTGACCTGAACACTGAAGCTTTCTTT.

This chain uses TRBV21-1 with TRBJ2-7. TRBV21-1 is an annotated pseudogene. This CDR3 region has 15 residues. The CDR3 protein is CASSTRTANSYEQYF. CDR3 coding DNA: TGTGCCAGCAGCACCAGGACGGCTAACTCCTACGAGCAGTACTTC.

The rearrangement uses TRBV6-5 and TRBJ1-2, with D possibly TRBD1 on 6 matching bases. Per the germline V gene, CDR1 is MNHEY and CDR2 is SVGAGI. V was pared by 0 bases and J by 8 bases, with 13 bases between. The CDR3 has 14 residues. The CDR3 protein is CASSYSTGSGGYTF. The CDR3 bases are TGTGCCAGCAGTTACTCAACAGGGTCGGGAGGCTACACCTTC.

The V call is TRBV4-1, the J call TRBJ1-4; D call uncertain. Germline V gives CDR1 MGHRA, CDR2 YSYEKL. Trimming took off 0 bases at V and 7 bases at J, with 6 bases between the two ends. This CDR3 comprises 13 residues. In DNA, the CDR3 is TGCGCCAGCAGCCAAGATCGCGGTGAAAAACTGTTTTTT. Its translation: CASSQDRGEKLFF.

This rearrangement joins TRBV7-9 to TRBJ2-7, with a possible D match to TRBD2 (6 bases). The germline V gene encodes CDR1 SEHNR and CDR2 FQNEAQ (reference sequence). Trimming took off 3 bases at V and 4 bases at J, with 16 bases between the two ends. This CDR3 has 15 residues. The CDR3 loop reads CASSFGGADRYEQYF. The CDR3 region has the DNA TGTGCCAGCAGCTTCGGAGGGGCGGACCGATACGAGCAGTACTTC.

The chain employs TRBV6-6 and TRBJ2-7; D gene ambiguous. Germline loops: CDR1 MNHNY, CDR2 SVGAGI (reference sequence). V lost 2 bases, J lost 5 bases, and 7 bases lay in between. The CDR3 extends over 12 amino acids. The CDR3 spells CASSYPPNEQYF. The CDR3 DNA reads as TGTGCCAGCAGTTACCCCCCGAACGAGCAGTACTTC.

The chain recombines TRBV5-1 with TRBJ2-1; maybe TRBD2 (6 bases). Germline V gene lookup returns CDR1 SGHRS and CDR2 YFSETQ. V shed 2 bases and J shed 5 bases, with 17 bases lying between them. The CDR3 extends over 16 amino acids. CDR3 amino acids: CASSFYASETDNEQFF. The CDR3 region has the DNA TGCGCCAGCAGCTTCTACGCTAGCGAGACCGACAATGAGCAGTTCTTC.

The chain couples TRBV7-9 to TRBJ1-4, with D possibly TRBD1 on 6 matching bases. The CDR3 is made up of 14 amino acids. Trimming shortened V by 1 base and J by 12 bases, and 15 bases separated the two germline ends. Germline values: CDR1 SEHNR, CDR2 FQNEAQ (reference sequence). The CDR3 DNA follows: TGTGCCAGCAGCTTAGGGGACACCAGGGTAGAACTGTTTTTT. Translated: CASSLGDTRVELFF.

The chain is built from TRBV2 and TRBJ1-4; the D is unclear. V lost 4 bases and J 4 bases, leaving 7 bases between the germline ends. CDR3 length: 13 residues. Germline V gene sequence: CDR1 SNHLY, CDR2 FYNNEI. CDR3 bases: TGTGCCAGCAGTGCGGACCATAATGAAAAACTGTTTTTT. Protein sequence: CASSADHNEKLFF. Drawing the rest from reference TRBV2 and TRBJ1-4, the complete variable domain is EPEVTQTPSHQVTQMGQEVILRCVPISNHLYFYWYRQILGQKVEFLVSFYNNEISEKSEIFDDQFSVERPDGSNFTLKIRSTKLEDSAMYFCASSADHNEKLFFGSGTQLSVL.

The chain links TRBV7-9 to TRBJ2-4, with D perhaps matching TRBD1 or TRBD2 (5 bases each). V dropped 3 bases and J dropped 0 bases, with 9 bases sitting between them. Germline V gives CDR1 SEHNR, CDR2 FQNEAQ (reference sequence). The length of the CDR3 is 15 residues. The CDR3 nucleotides read TGTGCCAGCAGCTTGCGTGGGGGAGCCAAAAACATTCAGTACTTC. Translation gives CASSLRGGAKNIQYF.

The chain recombines TRBV3-1 (or the pseudogene TRBV3-2) with TRBJ2-1, with 10 bases that match TRBD2. The germline CDR1 and CDR2 sequences are LGHDT and YNNKEL (reference sequence). J lost 2 bases, V lost 4 bases, and 2 bases had no gene match. The CDR3 runs to 15 residues. CDR3 DNA: TGTGCCAGCAGCCTGGGACTAGCGACCTACAATGAGCAGTTCTTC. This encodes CASSLGLATYNEQFF.

The chain employs TRBV7-8 and TRBJ1-2; no reliable D call. This CDR3 comprises 14 residues. Trimming shortened V by 4 bases and J by 8 bases, and 17 bases separated the two germline ends. Germline values: CDR1 SGHVS, CDR2 FQNEAQ. Written as DNA, the CDR3 is TGTGCCAGCAGCTCGACAATCTCGGGATTCGGCTACACCTTC. As protein: CASSSTISGFGYTF.

The gene calls are TRBV5-4 and TRBJ2-7; 7 nucleotides align to TRBD2. V was pared by 4 bases and J by 7 bases, with 5 bases of the junction left unmatched. The germline V gene has CDR1 SGHNT and CDR2 YYREEE (reference sequence). The CDR3 loop spans 12 amino acids. CDR3 sequence (DNA): TGTGCCAGCAGCCAGCCGGGACTAGAGCAGTACTTC. Encoded protein: CASSQPGLEQYF.

The chain combines TRBV7-9 with TRBJ1-1; D perhaps matches TRBD1 (5 bases). The V gene's germline CDR1 is SEHNR and CDR2 FQNEAQ (reference sequence). V lost 0 bases and J lost 0, with 8 bases in between. This CDR3 contains 15 residues. CDR3: CASSLAQGLNTEAFF. CDR3 in DNA: TGTGCCAGCAGCTTAGCGCAGGGTTTGAACACTGAAGCTTTCTTT.

Only one count was recorded for this clone. This sequence joins TRBV2 and TRBJ1-6; D remains ambiguous. The V gene's germline CDR1 is SNHLY and CDR2 FYNNEI. The CDR3 extends over 16 amino acids. V was clipped by 7 bases and J by 4 bases, with 17 bases between them. The CDR3 spells CASTIGRGSYNSPLHF. The CDR3, as DNA: TGTGCCAGCACCATAGGGAGAGGGTCATATAATTCACCCCTCCACTTT. The complete variable domain, with remaining parts taken from reference TRBV2 and TRBJ1-6, reads EPEVTQTPSHQVTQMGQEVILRCVPISNHLYFYWYRQILGQKVEFLVSFYNNEISEKSEIFDDQFSVERPDGSNFTLKIRSTKLEDSAMYFCASTIGRGSYNSPLHFGNGTRLTVT.

The genes are TRBV6-6 and TRBJ2-7, with a possible D match to TRBD1 (6 bases). This CDR3 region has 16 residues. Germline CDR1 reads MNHNY; CDR2 reads SVGAGI (reference sequence). V was trimmed by 1 base and J by 3 bases, leaving 16 bases between them. The CDR3 region is CASSYFQQGWIYEQYF. Here the CDR3 DNA reads TGTGCCAGCAGTTACTTCCAACAGGGTTGGATCTACGAGCAGTACTTC.

The chain links TRBV6-6 to TRBJ1-1; 11 bases align to TRBD1. Trimming took 5 bases from V and 5 from J; bases not matched to a gene: 10. The CDR3 runs to 16 residues. Germline V gene lookup returns CDR1 MNHNY and CDR2 SVGAGI (reference sequence). In nucleotides, the CDR3 is TGTGCCAGCAGTCGAACCGGGACAGGGGGAAAAACTGAAGCTTTCTTT. This sequence encodes CASSRTGTGGKTEAFF.

This clone showed up just once. The chain uses TRBV28 and TRBJ1-5; D unclear. CDR1 and CDR2 from the germline V gene are MDHEN and SYDVKM. There are 14 residues in the CDR3. The V end was cut by 2 bases, the J end by 1 base, with 6 bases between. The CDR3 DNA follows: TGTGCCAGCAGTTTAAGTCAGAGCAATCAGCCCCAGCATTTT. It translates to CASSLSQSNQPQHF.

V and J are TRBV2 and TRBJ2-1; a weak D match, TRBD1 (5 bases). This CDR3 comprises 13 residues. CDR1 and CDR2 (germline): SNHLY, FYNNEI. V gave up 7 bases and J gave up 7 bases, with 14 bases separating them. DNA of the CDR3: TGTGCCAGCACTAGACAGTTAACGAATGAGCAGTTCTTC. This gives the protein CASTRQLTNEQFF.

This clone has at least ten counts. The gene calls are TRBV10-3 and TRBJ2-3; TRBD2 aligns across 14 bases. This CDR3 spans 15 amino acids. Germline lookup yields CDR1 ENHRY and CDR2 SYGVKD. The ends lost 7 bases at V and 5 bases at J; junction bases unmatched: 5. The CDR3 spells CAIKGLAGVGDTQYF. The CDR3 bases are TGTGCCATCAAGGGACTAGCGGGAGTGGGAGATACGCAGTATTTT.

In its sample, this clone was seen once. The chain combines TRBV5-1 with TRBJ1-1; D is perhaps TRBD1 (6 bases). The V end lost 4 bases, the J end lost 11 bases, and 21 bases lay between the germline ends. This CDR3 is 14 amino acids long. Germline CDR1 and CDR2: SGHRS and YFSETQ. CDR3 protein: CASSPNQGRSAAFF. CDR3 in DNA: TGCGCCAGCAGCCCAAACCAGGGGCGATCGGCGGCTTTCTTT.

This clone appeared once. The rearrangement links TRBV4-1 to TRBJ1-3, with no clear D. CDR1 and CDR2 from the germline V gene are MGHRA and YSYEKL. Trimming cost V 1 base and J 6 bases, with 13 bases left between them. The CDR3 length is 15 residues. CDR3 DNA: TGCGCCAGCAGCCAAGGAGGTGGGTCCGCAAACACCATATATTTT. Residues: CASSQGGGSANTIYF.

The chain recombines TRBV30 with TRBJ2-1; unclear D gene. Germline CDR1 is GTSNPN and CDR2 is SVGIG (reference sequence). This CDR3 is built from 12 residues. V was cut by 1 base and J by 5 bases, with 6 bases left in between. The CDR3 spells CAWSGVHNEQFF. The CDR3 coding sequence is TGTGCCTGGAGTGGGGTCCACAATGAGCAGTTCTTC.

The J gene is TRBJ2-7, the V gene TRBV5-8, with 7 bases lining up with TRBD1. CDR3 length: 13 residues. V lost 2 bases to trimming and J lost 3 bases; unmatched junction nucleotides: 2. Germline values: CDR1 SGHTS, CDR2 YDEGEE. The CDR3 nucleotides are TGTGCCAGCAGCTTCGGGGACAGCTACGAGCAGTACTTC. Its protein product is CASSFGDSYEQYF.

This chain joins TRBV6-5 and TRBJ1-4; D possibly corresponds to TRBD1 (5 bases). V lost 0 bases, J lost 0 bases, and 8 bases lay in between. Per germline, CDR1 MNHEY and CDR2 SVGAGI. The CDR3 is 16 residues long. CDR3 coding DNA: TGTGCCAGCAGTTACTCAGGGGCTCCAACTAATGAAAAACTGTTTTTT. Protein: CASSYSGAPTNEKLFF.